Listed here are 9 T cell receptor beta chains from one sample, sequenced in a study of blood T cells in healthy people across ages. The use of a sample-barcoded 5' primer and a J-beta primer mix characterized a second PCR of roughly 6 to 11 cycles. TCRdb itself ran the 5' RACE reads through MiXCR, one entry per CDR3 protein. The data contain around 1,600,000 distinct CDR3 sequences, roughly two fifths of them singletons. The sample was blood. Every receptor here comes from a woman aged 18-29 years in good health.

CDR3 sequence reads: CATSDPTGATYNEQYF. The CDR3 DNA follows: TGTGCCACCAGTGACCCGACAGGGGCAACCTACAATGAGCAGTACTTC. The chain employs TRBV24-1 and TRBJ2-7; 8 bases line up with TRBD1. Germline CDR1 is KGHDR and CDR2 is SFDVKD. The junction had 14 bases not matched to a gene; V was cut back by 4 bases and J by 7 bases. The length of the CDR3 is 16 residues.

The V and J genes are TRBV11-2 and TRBJ2-7; no definite D call. The ends were cut back, 3 bases at V and 7 bases at J, with 16 bases in the middle. CDR1 is SGHAT and CDR2 is FQNNGV in the germline V gene. The CDR3 is made up of 14 amino acids. The CDR3 region has the DNA TGTGCCAGCAGCTTGTCAACCCGAGACCATGAGCAGTACTTC. It translates to CASSLSTRDHEQYF.

The sample holds a few counts of this clonotype. V usage is TRBV20-1 and J usage is TRBJ2-3, with 10 nucleotides matching TRBD1. V shed 4 bases, J shed 7 bases, and the junction held 14 bases outside the gene matches. Germline values: CDR1 DFQATT, CDR2 SNEGSKA (reference sequence). The CDR3 is made up of 16 amino acids. The CDR3 DNA is TGCAGTGCTACTGAGCCTGGGACAGGGGATTTAAATACGCAGTATTTT. Translation: CSATEPGTGDLNTQYF.

This chain links TRBV7-8 with TRBJ2-1; no clear D gene. The CDR3 runs to 15 residues. V lost 0 bases and J lost 4, with 10 bases in between. CDR1 and CDR2 (germline): SGHVS, FQNEAQ. CDR3 region: CASSLAGWVYNEQFF. The CDR3, as DNA: TGTGCCAGCAGCTTAGCAGGGTGGGTATACAATGAGCAGTTCTTC.

This chain uses TRBV6-4 with TRBJ2-1; TRBD2 agrees at 9 bases. After removal of 4 bases from V and 5 bases from J, the junction contained 6 bases not matched to a gene. The germline gives CDR1 MRHNA, CDR2 SNTAGT. This CDR3 is 15 amino acids long. The CDR3 DNA sequence: TGTGCCAGCAGTGCTGGGTTAGCGGGGGACAATGAGCAGTTCTTC. Its translation is CASSAGLAGDNEQFF.

This clonotype has a handful of counts. The chain uses TRBV9 and TRBJ2-2; D gene unclear. This CDR3 spans 13 amino acids. The V gene's germline CDR1 is SGDLS and CDR2 YYNGEE. Trimming removed 4 bases at V and 1 base at J, with 5 bases between. The CDR3 coding sequence is TGTGCCAGCAGCATTCGGAACACCGGGGAGCTGTTTTTT. Its protein is CASSIRNTGELFF.

The chain combines TRBV6-2 or TRBV6-3 with TRBJ1-1; possibly TRBD1 for D (5 bases). This CDR3 contains 14 residues. Germline lookup yields CDR1 MNHEY and CDR2 SVGEGT. Trimming left V 4 bases short and J 4 bases short, with 13 bases between. CDR3 sequence (DNA): TGTGCCAGCAGTTTCCGTTTTGGGGCCACTGAAGCTTTCTTT. The encoded protein is CASSFRFGATEAFF.

This chain joins TRBV7-9 and TRBJ2-7, with 8 bases aligning to TRBD2. Germline V gene data show CDR1 as SEHNR and CDR2 as FQNEAQ (reference sequence). This CDR3 contains 15 residues. The trim removed 4 bases at V and 6 bases at J, leaving 11 bases unmatched. CDR3 sequence (DNA): TGTGCCAGCAGCTACGGGGGGGGAGTACGGTCCGAGCAGTACTTC. Its protein is CASSYGGGVRSEQYF.

To note about this clonotype: Given a much more abundant clone one base away, this may be a read error. CDR3 nucleotides: TGCAGCGTTGAAGCCCTGAACATTCAGTACTTC. This codes for CSVEALNIQYF. The rearrangement links TRBV29-1 to TRBJ2-4; D unclear. The CDR3 extends over 11 amino acids. V lost 1 base, J lost 7 bases, and 5 bases lay in between. Germline V gives CDR1 SQVTM, CDR2 ANQGSEA.